This TCR beta chain was captured by sequencing in a study of OX40 agonist ivuxolimab in advanced cancers. Looking at the study overall: A male proportion of over 70% was recorded, with mean age approximately 56 years and range roughly 23 to 79. Regarding the study as a whole: Undetermined was the antigen specificity of the expanded peripheral T cells. CD8+ T cells were the subset that, on average, had more expanded clones than CD4+.

Turning to this clone: Its antigen is unknown.

CDR3 size: 15 residues. The junction had 8 bases not matched to a gene; V was cut back by 4 bases and J by 5 bases. From germline, CDR1 is ENHRY and CDR2 SYGVKD. The table came from immunoSEQ multiplex PCR; TCRdb's copy has only in-frame clones and leaves some out. The sample yields tens of thousands of clones, about 90% seen once. This TCR was sampled from an adult with an advanced solid tumor such as melanoma, head and neck, liver or kidney cancer. The V gene is TRBV10-3, the J gene TRBJ2-1, with 7 bases aligning to TRBD1. Specimen: CD4+ or CD8+ T cells sorted from blood, collected in a trial of the OX40 agonist ivuxolimab. CDR3 residues: CAISGDGTVNNEQFF. The CDR3 DNA follows: TGTGCCATCAGTGGGGACGGGACAGTTAACAATGAGCAGTTCTTC.